This note documents a single TCR beta chain sequence. Its antigen is not identified. These data originate in a study of T cell repertoires in cytomegalovirus infection. TCRdb re-analysed the reads in MiXCR, keeping a single row per CDR3 protein. The data contain approximately 1,000,000 distinct CDR3 sequences, roughly 30% of them singletons. CDR1 is MNHNY and CDR2 is SVGAGI in the germline V gene (reference sequence). CDR3 length equals 20 residues. V dropped 2 bases and J dropped 0 bases, with 24 bases sitting between them. This receptor was identified in a human donor in good health (CMV status not recorded). Some clones in this sample may be carry-over from other donors' samples. This chain uses TRBV6-6 with TRBJ2-3; possible D gene TRBD1, 6 bases. The sequencing here drew on cultured CD8+ T cells from PBMCs, taken from culture after CMV antigen stimulation. CDR3 nucleotides: TGTGCCAGCAGTTACCCCCGGCCAGGGGCGGCGGACTCTAGCACAGATACGCAGTATTTT. Translated, it gives CASSYPRPGAADSSTDTQYF.